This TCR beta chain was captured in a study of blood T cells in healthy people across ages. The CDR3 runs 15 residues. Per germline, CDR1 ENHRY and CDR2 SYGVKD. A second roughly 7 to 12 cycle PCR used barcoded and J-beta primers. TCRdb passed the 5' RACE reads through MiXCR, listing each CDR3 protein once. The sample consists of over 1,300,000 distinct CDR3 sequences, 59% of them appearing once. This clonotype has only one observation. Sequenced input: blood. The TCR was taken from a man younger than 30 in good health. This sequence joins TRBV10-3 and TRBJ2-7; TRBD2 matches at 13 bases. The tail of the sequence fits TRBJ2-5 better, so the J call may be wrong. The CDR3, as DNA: TGTGCCATCAGTGACGGGACTAGCGGGGAAGAGACCCAGTACTTC. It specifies CAISDGTSGEETQYF.